Listed below are T cell receptor beta chains from one sample, sequenced in a study of blood T cells in healthy people across ages. TCRdb reprocessed the 5' RACE reads via MiXCR and lists one record per CDR3 protein. The data show some 1,000,000 distinct CDR3 sequences, approximately 26% seen once. These same data were also listed under a study on T cells of mothers and their children.

Sequences were obtained from blood. The source of these receptors is a girl aged 2-9 years in good health. Both conserved end residues are part of each CDR3. D genes are given only for firm matches. Not all rows give a size; the values are once, few, many and, for expanded clones, a class.

12 TRBJ1-1 . many TRBV5-5 CASSLTDTEAFF TGTGCCAGCAGCTTGACAGACACTGAAGCTTTCTTT
16 TRBJ2-3 TRBD2 . TRBV20-1 CSARWDSGSRTDTQYF TGCAGTGCTAGATGGGATAGCGGGAGTCGCACAGATACGCAGTATTTT
17 TRBJ2-2 TRBD2 few TRBV10-3 CAITPGTSGRVAGELFF TGTGCCATCACTCCTGGGACTAGCGGGAGGGTTGCCGGGGAGCTGTTTTTT
16 TRBJ1-6 TRBD1 few TRBV27 CASSLDRGQGSSPLHF TGTGCCAGCAGTTTAGACCGGGGACAGGGGAGTTCACCCCTCCACTTT
15 TRBJ1-5 . . TRBV12-3/TRBV12-4 CASSPVGGINQPQHF TGTGCCAGCAGTCCGGTCGGGGGGATCAATCAGCCCCAGCATTTT
15 TRBJ2-7 TRBD2 . TRBV7-2 CASRFSGGNGYEQYF TGTGCCAGCAGATTTAGCGGGGGTAATGGTTACGAGCAGTACTTC
13 TRBJ1-5 . few TRBV11-1 CASSPGPEVPQHF TGTGCCAGCAGCCCGGGGCCGGAGGTGCCCCAGCATTTT
16 TRBJ1-1 . . TRBV7-9 CASSPSVGEPNTEAFF TGTGCCAGCAGCCCCTCCGTTGGGGAGCCGAACACTGAAGCTTTCTTT
15 TRBJ2-1 . . TRBV7-9 CASSPRDDSYNEQFF TGTGCCAGCAGCCCTAGAGATGATTCCTACAATGAGCAGTTCTTC
13 TRBJ1-2 . . TRBV9 CASSVQTNYGYTF TGTGCCAGCAGCGTCCAGACTAACTATGGCTACACCTTC
16 TRBJ2-1 . . TRBV10-3 CAISGRRNIAYNEQFF TGTGCCATCAGTGGTAGGAGGAATATTGCCTACAATGAGCAGTTCTTC
15 TRBJ2-5 . . TRBV5-1 CASSLGSDGGETQYF TGCGCCAGCAGCTTGGGAAGTGATGGGGGGGAGACCCAGTACTTC
13 TRBJ1-1 . once TRBV19 CASMPGPNTEAFF TGTGCCAGTATGCCGGGGCCGAACACTGAAGCTTTCTTT
15 TRBJ2-7 TRBD1 . TRBV6-1 CASSALDRAVYEQYF TGTGCCAGCAGTGCCCTTGACAGGGCTGTATACGAGCAGTACTTC
11 TRBJ2-1 TRBD2 . TRBV2 CASRQPGLVAF TGTGCCAGCCGACAGCCGGGACTAGTGGCCTTT
12 TRBJ1-6 . . TRBV28 CASSFRRGPLHF TGTGCCAGCAGTTTCAGAAGGGGCCCCCTCCACTTT
11 TRBJ2-1 . . TRBV29-1 CSVDVVRAPFF TGCAGCGTGGACGTGGTAAGGGCCCCGTTCTTC
14 TRBJ1-2 TRBD1 . TRBV4-3 CASSQETGDYGYTF TGCGCCAGCAGCCAAGAGACAGGGGACTATGGCTACACCTTC
15 TRBJ2-1 . . TRBV10-3 CAISERPSSYNEQFF TGTGCCATCAGTGAGAGGCCGAGCTCCTACAATGAGCAGTTCTTC
14 TRBJ1-1 . . TRBV4-2 CASNHQGQNTEAFF TGTGCCAGCAACCATCAGGGCCAGAACACTGAAGCTTTCTTT
13 TRBJ1-1 TRBD1 . TRBV20-1 CSARGTGLTEAFF TGCAGTGCTAGGGGGACAGGCCTCACTGAAGCTTTCTTT
16 TRBJ1-3 TRBD1 few TRBV6-1 CASSLVRGTSGNTIYF TGTGCCAGCAGCCTCGTCAGGGGGACATCTGGAAACACCATATATTTT
15 TRBJ2-1 . . TRBV21-1 CASSKGLHSRNEQFF TGTGCCAGCAGCAAAGGGCTCCACAGCCGTAATGAGCAGTTCTTC
15 TRBJ2-7 . . TRBV20-1 CSARPPDSNLYEQYF TGCAGTGCTAGACCCCCGGACAGCAATCTCTACGAGCAGTACTTC
17 TRBJ1-1 . . TRBV11-2 CASSSWSSLRYNTEAFF TGTGCCAGCAGCTCGTGGAGTAGTTTGAGATACAACACTGAAGCTTTCTTT
16 TRBJ2-1 TRBD2 . TRBV5-1 CASSLIGTSGVNEQFF TGCGCCAGCAGCTTAATTGGGACTAGCGGAGTCAATGAGCAGTTCTTC
13 TRBJ1-5 TRBD1 . TRBV12-3/TRBV12-4 CASSLGGQVAQHF TGTGCCAGCAGTTTGGGGGGACAGGTAGCCCAGCATTTT
13 TRBJ1-1 . . TRBV3-1 CASSQNANTEAFF TGCGCCAGCAGCCAAAACGCGAACACTGAAGCTTTCTTT
16 TRBJ2-3 TRBD2 . TRBV6-5 CASSYSLAGVADTQYF TGTGCCAGCAGTTACTCTTTAGCGGGAGTAGCAGATACGCAGTATTTT
13 TRBJ1-6 . . TRBV11-3 CASSTRQDSPLHF TGTGCCAGCAGCACCCGACAGGATTCACCCCTCCACTTT
12 TRBJ2-3 . . TRBV2 CARKGPKDTQYF TGTGCCAGAAAAGGACCCAAAGATACGCAGTATTTT
10 TRBJ2-5 . . TRBV7-3 CASPGGTQYF TGTGCCAGCCCCGGAGGGACCCAGTACTTC
15 TRBJ1-2 TRBD1 few TRBV20-1 CSARGGSGTGVGYTF TGCAGTGCTAGAGGGGGATCCGGGACAGGAGTTGGCTACACCTTC